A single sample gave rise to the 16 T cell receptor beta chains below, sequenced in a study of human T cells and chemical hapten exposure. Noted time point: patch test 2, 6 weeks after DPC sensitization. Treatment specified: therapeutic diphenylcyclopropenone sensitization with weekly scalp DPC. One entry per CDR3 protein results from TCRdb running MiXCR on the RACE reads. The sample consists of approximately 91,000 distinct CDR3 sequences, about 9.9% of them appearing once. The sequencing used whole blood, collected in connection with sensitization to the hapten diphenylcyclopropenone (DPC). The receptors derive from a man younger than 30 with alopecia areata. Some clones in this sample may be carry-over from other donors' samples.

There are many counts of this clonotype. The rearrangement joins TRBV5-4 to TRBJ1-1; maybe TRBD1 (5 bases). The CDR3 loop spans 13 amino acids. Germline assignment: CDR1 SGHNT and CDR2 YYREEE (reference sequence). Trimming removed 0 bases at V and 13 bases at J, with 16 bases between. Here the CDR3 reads CASSLVGTPAHFF. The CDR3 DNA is TGTGCCAGCAGCTTGGTAGGGACCCCCGCTCATTTCTTT.

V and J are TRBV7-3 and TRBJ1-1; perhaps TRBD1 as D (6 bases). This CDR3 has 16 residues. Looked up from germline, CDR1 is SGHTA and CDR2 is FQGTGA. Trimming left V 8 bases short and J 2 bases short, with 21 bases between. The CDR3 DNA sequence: TGTGCCAGCGGCATGATTAGGAGGGGGAGAAACACTGAAGCTTTCTTT. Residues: CASGMIRRGRNTEAFF.

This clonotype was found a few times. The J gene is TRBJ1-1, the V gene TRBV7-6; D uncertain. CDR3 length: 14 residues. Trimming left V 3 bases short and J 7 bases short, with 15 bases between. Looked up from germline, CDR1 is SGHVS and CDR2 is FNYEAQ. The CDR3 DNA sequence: TGTGCCAGCAGCTTCACTGCTGCCCCAGATGAAGCTTTCTTT. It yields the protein CASSFTAAPDEAFF.

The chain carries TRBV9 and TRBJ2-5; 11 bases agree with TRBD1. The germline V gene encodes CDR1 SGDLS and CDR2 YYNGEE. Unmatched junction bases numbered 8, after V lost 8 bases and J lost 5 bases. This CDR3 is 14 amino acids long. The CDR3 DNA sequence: TGTGCCAGTGGACAGGGGGCGAGTCGGGAGACCCAGTACTTC. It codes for CASGQGASRETQYF. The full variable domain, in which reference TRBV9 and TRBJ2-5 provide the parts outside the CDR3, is DSGVTQTPKHLITATGQRVTLRCSPRSGDLSVYWYQQSLDQGLQFLIQYYNGEERAKGNILERFSAQQFPDLHSELNLSSLELGDSALYFCASGQGASRETQYFGPGTRLLVL.

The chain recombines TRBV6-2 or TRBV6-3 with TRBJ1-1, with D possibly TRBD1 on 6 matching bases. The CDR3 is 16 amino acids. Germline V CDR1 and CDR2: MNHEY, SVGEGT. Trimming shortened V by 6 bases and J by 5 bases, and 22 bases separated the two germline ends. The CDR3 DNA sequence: TGTGCCAGCAGGGAGACGGGACATCTCTTGAGGACTGAAGCTTTCTTT. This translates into CASRETGHLLRTEAFF.

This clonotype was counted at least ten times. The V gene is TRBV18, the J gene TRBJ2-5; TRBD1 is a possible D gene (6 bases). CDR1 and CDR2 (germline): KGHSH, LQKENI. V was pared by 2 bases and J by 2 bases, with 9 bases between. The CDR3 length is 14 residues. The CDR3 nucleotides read TGTGCCAGCTCACCAGGGACACTTCAAGAGACCCAGTACTTC. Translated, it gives CASSPGTLQETQYF.

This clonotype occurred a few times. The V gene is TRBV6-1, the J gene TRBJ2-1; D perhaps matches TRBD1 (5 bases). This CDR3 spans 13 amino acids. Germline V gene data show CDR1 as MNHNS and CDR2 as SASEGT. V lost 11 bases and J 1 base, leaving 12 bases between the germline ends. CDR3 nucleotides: TGTGCCGGAACAGGAGTTTCCTACAATGAGCAGTTCTTC. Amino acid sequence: CAGTGVSYNEQFF.

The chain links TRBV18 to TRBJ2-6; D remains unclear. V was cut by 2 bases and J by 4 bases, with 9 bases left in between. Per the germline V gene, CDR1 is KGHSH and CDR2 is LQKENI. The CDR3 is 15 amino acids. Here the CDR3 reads CASSPLAGGANVLTF. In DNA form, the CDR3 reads TGTGCCAGCTCACCATTAGCAGGCGGGGCCAACGTCCTGACTTTC.

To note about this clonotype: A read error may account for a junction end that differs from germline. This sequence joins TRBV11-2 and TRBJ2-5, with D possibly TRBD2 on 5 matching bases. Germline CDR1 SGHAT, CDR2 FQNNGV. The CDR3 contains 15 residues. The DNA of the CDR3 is TGTGCCAGCAGTTCCACTAGAACCCAAGAGATTCCCCACTACTTC. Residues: CASSSTRTQEIPHYF. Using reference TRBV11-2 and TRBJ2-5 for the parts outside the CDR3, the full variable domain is EAGVAQSPRYKIIEKRQSVAFWCNPISGHATLYWYQQILGQGPKLLIQFQNNGVVDDSQLPKDRFSAERLKGVDSTLKIQPAKLEDSAVYLCASSSTRTQEIPHYFGPGTRLLVL.

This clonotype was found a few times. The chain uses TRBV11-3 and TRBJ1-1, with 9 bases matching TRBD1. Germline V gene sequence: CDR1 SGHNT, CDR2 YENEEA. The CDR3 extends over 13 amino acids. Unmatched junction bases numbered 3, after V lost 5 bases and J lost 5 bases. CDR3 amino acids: CASSQGTGTEAFF. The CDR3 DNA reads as TGTGCCAGCAGCCAGGGGACAGGGACTGAAGCTTTCTTT.

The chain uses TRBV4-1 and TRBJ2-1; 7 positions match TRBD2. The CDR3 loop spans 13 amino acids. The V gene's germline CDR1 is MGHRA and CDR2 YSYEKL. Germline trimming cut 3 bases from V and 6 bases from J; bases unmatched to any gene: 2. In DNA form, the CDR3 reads TGCGCCAGCAGCCACCCTAGCGGCAATGAGCAGTTCTTC. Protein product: CASSHPSGNEQFF.

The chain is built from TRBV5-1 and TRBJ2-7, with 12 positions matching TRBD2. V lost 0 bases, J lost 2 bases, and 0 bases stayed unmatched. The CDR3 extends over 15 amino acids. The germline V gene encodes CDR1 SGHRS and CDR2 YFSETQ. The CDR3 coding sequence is TGCGCCAGCAGCTTGGGACTAGCGGGGGCCTACGAGCAGTACGTC. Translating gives CASSLGLAGAYEQYV.

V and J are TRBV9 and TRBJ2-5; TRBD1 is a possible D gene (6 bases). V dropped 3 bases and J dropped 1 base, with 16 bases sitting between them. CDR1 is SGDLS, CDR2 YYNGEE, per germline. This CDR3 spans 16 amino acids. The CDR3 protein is CASSATGLWGQETQYF. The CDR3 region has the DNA TGTGCCAGCAGCGCGACAGGTTTATGGGGCCAAGAGACCCAGTACTTC.

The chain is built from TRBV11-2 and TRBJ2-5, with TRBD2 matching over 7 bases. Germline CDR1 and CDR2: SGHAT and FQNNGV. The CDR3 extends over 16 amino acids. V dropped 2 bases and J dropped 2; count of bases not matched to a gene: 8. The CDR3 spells CASSLSSRLAQETQYF. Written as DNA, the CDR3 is TGTGCCAGCAGCTTATCCTCGCGACTAGCACAAGAGACCCAGTACTTC.

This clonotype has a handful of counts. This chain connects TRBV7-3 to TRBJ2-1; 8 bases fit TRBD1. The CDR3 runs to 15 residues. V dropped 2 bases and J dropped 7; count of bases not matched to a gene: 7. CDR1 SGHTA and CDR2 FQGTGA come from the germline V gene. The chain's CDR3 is CASSLGQGALNEQFF. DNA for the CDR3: TGTGCCAGCAGCTTAGGGCAGGGGGCTCTGAATGAGCAGTTCTTC. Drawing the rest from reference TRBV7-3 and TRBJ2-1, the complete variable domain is GAGVSQTPSNKVTEKGKYVELRCDPISGHTALYWYRQSLGQGPEFLIYFQGTGAADDSGLPNDRFFAVRPEGSVSTLKIQRTERGDSAVYLCASSLGQGALNEQFFGPGTRLTVL.

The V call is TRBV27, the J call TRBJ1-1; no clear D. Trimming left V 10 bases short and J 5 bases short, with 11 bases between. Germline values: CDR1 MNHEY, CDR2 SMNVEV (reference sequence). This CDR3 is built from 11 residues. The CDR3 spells CATSWGTEAFF. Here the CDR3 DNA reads TGTGCCACCTCGTGGGGTACTGAAGCTTTCTTT.